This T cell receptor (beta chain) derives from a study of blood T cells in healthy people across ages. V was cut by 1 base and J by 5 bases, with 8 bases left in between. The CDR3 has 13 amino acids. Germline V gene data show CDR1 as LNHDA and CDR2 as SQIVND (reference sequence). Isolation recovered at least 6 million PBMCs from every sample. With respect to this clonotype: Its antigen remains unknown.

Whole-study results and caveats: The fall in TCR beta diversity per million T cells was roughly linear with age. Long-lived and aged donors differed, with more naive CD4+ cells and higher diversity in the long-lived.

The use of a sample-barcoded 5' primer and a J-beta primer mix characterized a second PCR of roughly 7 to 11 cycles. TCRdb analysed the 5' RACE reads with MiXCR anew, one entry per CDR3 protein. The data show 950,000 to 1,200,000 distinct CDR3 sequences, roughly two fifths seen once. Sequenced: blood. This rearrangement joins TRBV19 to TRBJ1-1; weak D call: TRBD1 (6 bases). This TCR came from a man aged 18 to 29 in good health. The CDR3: CASSIVQGTEAFF. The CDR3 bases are TGTGCCAGTAGTATAGTTCAGGGGACTGAAGCTTTCTTT.